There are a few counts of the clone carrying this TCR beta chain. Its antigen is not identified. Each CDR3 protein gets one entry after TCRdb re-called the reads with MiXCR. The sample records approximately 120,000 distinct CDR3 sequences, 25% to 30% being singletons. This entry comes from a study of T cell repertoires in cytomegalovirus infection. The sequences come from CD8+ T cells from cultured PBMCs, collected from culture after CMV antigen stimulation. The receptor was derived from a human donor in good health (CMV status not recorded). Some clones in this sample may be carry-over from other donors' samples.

The CDR3 protein is CASSLGFVDTGELFF. The CDR3 region has the DNA TGTGCCAGCAGCTTAGGTTTCGTGGACACCGGGGAGCTGTTTTTT. V usage is TRBV11-2 and J usage is TRBJ2-2; D is ambiguous. The length of the CDR3 is 15 residues. V gave up 1 base and J gave up 3 bases, with 9 bases separating them. The germline gives CDR1 SGHAT, CDR2 FQNNGV.